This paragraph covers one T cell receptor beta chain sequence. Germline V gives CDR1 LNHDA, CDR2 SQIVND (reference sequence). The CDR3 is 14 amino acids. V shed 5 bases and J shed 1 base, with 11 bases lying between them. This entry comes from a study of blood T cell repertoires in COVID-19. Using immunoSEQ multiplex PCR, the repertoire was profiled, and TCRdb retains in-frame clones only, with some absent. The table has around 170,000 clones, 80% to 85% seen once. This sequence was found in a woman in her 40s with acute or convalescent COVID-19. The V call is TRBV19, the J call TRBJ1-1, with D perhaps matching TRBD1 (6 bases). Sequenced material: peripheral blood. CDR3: CASSAGTTNTEAFF. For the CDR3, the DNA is TGTGCCAGTAGTGCCGGGACAACGAACACTGAAGCTTTCTTT.